This TCR beta chain was found in a study of blood T cell repertoires in COVID-19. Study background: There were acute and convalescent COVID-19 samples, and they came from the United States, Italy and Spain.

Method: immunoSEQ multiplex PCR; TCRdb's copy keeps in-frame clones and lacks some. The profile shows about 220,000 clones, about 80% of them singletons. Trimming took 3 bases from V and 3 from J, leaving 12 bases between them. The CDR3 is 14 amino acids. Germline V lookup: CDR1 LGHDT, CDR2 YNNKEL (reference sequence). This rearrangement joins TRBV3-1 (or the pseudogene TRBV3-2) to TRBJ2-7; D is perhaps TRBD2 (5 bases). Sequenced material: PBMCs or T cells enriched from blood (not recorded which). This receptor was taken from a middle-aged woman with acute COVID-19. This CDR3 is CASSQLEGIYEQYF. For the CDR3, the DNA is TGTGCCAGCAGCCAGCTCGAGGGAATCTACGAGCAGTACTTC.